The TCR beta chain described here comes from a study of blood T cell repertoires in COVID-19. Study overall: Both acute and convalescent COVID-19 samples were obtained from the United States, Italy and Spain. From T cells, B-cell-depleted T cells, or PBMCs came the material, which was cDNA or gDNA.

Unmatched junction bases numbered 19, after V lost 6 bases and J lost 6 bases. CDR3 length equals 18 residues. Germline lookup yields CDR1 MRHNA and CDR2 SNTAGT. Authors' methods: Quantification of nucleated cells was approximated via reference gene primer amplification. Method: immunoSEQ multiplex PCR; TCRdb's copy keeps in-frame clones and lacks some. That table furnishes V, J and clone size, whereas the DNA furnished D and trimming. Of 270,000 or so clones in the sample, under 90% were seen once. Sequenced: peripheral blood. This clonotype originated in a woman between 40 and 50 years old who had recovered from COVID-19. The chain couples TRBV6-4 to TRBJ2-1; 8 nucleotides align to TRBD2. CDR3 protein: CASRSCMKSGRLANEQFF. The CDR3 DNA is TGTGCCAGCAGGTCCTGTATGAAAAGCGGGAGATTGGCCAATGAGCAGTTCTTC.